This T cell receptor (beta chain) originates from a study of radiotherapy plus CTLA-4 blockade in lung cancer. Study-level points and caveats: With interferon-beta, early dynamics of blood T cell clones were reported to best predict response. Blood-borne expansion of tumor-derived TCR clones followed radiotherapy plus ipilimumab.

The germline V gene encodes CDR1 DFQATT and CDR2 SNEGSKA (reference sequence). The CDR3 is 10 residues long. Trimming removed 5 bases at V and 6 bases at J, with 5 bases between. Here immunoSEQ multiplex PCR was the method, and the copy in TCRdb shows in-frame clones only, minus some. The sample contains some 70,000 clones, approximately 82% of which appear only once. Concerning this clone: Its antigen remains unknown.

The chain recombines TRBV20-1 with TRBJ2-1; D gene unclear. The input for sequencing was peripheral blood, taken from a patient treated with radiotherapy plus ipilimumab. This TCR derives from a human donor with non-small cell lung cancer who had a partial response to radiotherapy plus ipilimumab. The CDR3 DNA reads TGCAGTGCTTGGAGCAATGAGCAGTTCTTC. The encoded protein is CSAWSNEQFF.